The 31 T cell receptor beta chains reported below all come from one sample, sequenced in a study of shared clonotypes between healthy human individuals. Assay: immunoSEQ multiplex PCR; the TCRdb copy retains only in-frame clones and omits some. The sample lists roughly 2 million clones; 85% to 95% were seen once. The sample comprised naive CD4+ T cells sorted from blood. As to subset: CD45RA+ positively selected. These receptors all come from a man between 18 and 35 years old in good health.

This clone appeared once. J is TRBJ2-5 and V is TRBV7-9; D may be TRBD2 (6 bases). V lost 11 bases and J 3 bases, leaving 28 bases between the germline ends. The CDR3 contains 17 residues. Germline CDR1 reads SEHNR; CDR2 reads FQNEAQ (reference sequence). The CDR3 sequence is CASIGASAPNSEETQYF. The CDR3 DNA sequence: TGTGCCTCCATCGGGGCTAGCGCCCCAAACTCGGAAGAGACCCAGTACTTC.

The rearrangement uses TRBV18 and TRBJ2-5; D ambiguous. Germline V lookup: CDR1 KGHSH, CDR2 LQKENI. This CDR3 is built from 15 residues. The V gene lost 1 base and the J gene lost 1 base, with 10 bases spanning the gap. The CDR3 nucleotides read TGTGCCAGCTCACCACAATGGGCCGGCCAAGAGACCCAGTACTTC. This encodes CASSPQWAGQETQYF.

V is TRBV10-3 and J is TRBJ2-3; D is perhaps TRBD2 (6 bases). The CDR3 loop spans 14 amino acids. Germline V CDR1 and CDR2: ENHRY, SYGVKD. With 8 bases removed from V and 0 bases from J, the gap between germline ends came to 12 bases. The CDR3 DNA sequence: TGTGCCATCGGGAGCGGGTCTAGCACAGATACGCAGTATTTT. Its protein product is CAIGSGSSTDTQYF.

The rearrangement uses TRBV6-1 and TRBJ1-1; D is unresolved. Looked up from germline, CDR1 is MNHNS and CDR2 is SASEGT. CDR3 length equals 15 residues. The germline V and J ends were trimmed by 7 bases and 5 bases, with 20 bases remaining between them. The CDR3 here is CASTQPDLSLTEAFF. The CDR3 DNA sequence: TGTGCCAGCACTCAACCCGATCTATCGTTGACTGAAGCTTTCTTT.

The genes are TRBV7-9 and TRBJ1-6; D ambiguous. CDR1 and CDR2 (germline): SEHNR, FQNEAQ (reference sequence). The CDR3 is 14 residues long. Deletions cut 5 bases from V and 8 bases from J, with 13 bases between. CDR3: CASSPNLQDSPLHF. The CDR3 nucleotides read TGTGCCAGCAGCCCGAACCTCCAAGATTCACCCCTCCACTTT.

The chain employs TRBV6-1 and TRBJ2-5; D ambiguous. V shed 2 bases and J shed 1 base, with 5 bases lying between them. The CDR3 is 13 residues long. CDR1 is MNHNS, CDR2 SASEGT, per germline. CDR3 in DNA: TGTGCCAGCAGTGAATATATCCAAGAGACCCAGTACTTC. Amino acid sequence: CASSEYIQETQYF.

In the case of this clone: The sample holds other DNA sequences that translate to the same CDR3. The chain has TRBV4-1 and TRBJ2-7; 8 bases match TRBD2. The germline V gene has CDR1 MGHRA and CDR2 YSYEKL. V lost 4 bases to trimming and J lost 2 bases; unmatched junction nucleotides: 7. The CDR3 extends over 15 amino acids. The chain's CDR3 is CASSLRTGGPYEQYF. The CDR3 coding sequence is TGCGCCAGCAGCCTCAGAACGGGGGGGCCCTACGAGCAGTACTTC.

The J gene is TRBJ2-7, the V gene TRBV10-1, with D hard to call. Germline loops: CDR1 WNHNN, CDR2 SYGVQD (reference sequence). Trimming pared 3 bases from V and 3 bases from J, leaving 12 bases between. The CDR3 runs 14 residues. The CDR3 coding sequence is TGCGCCAGCAGTGATTCGCAGGCCAACTACGAGCAGTACTTC. Its protein is CASSDSQANYEQYF.

The chain is built from TRBV25-1 and TRBJ2-3, with 7 bases identical to TRBD2. With 2 bases clipped from V and 4 bases from J, the junction kept 9 bases outside the gene matches. The germline V gene encodes CDR1 MGHDK and CDR2 SYGVNS. The CDR3 runs 16 residues. The CDR3 reads CASSEGAGVGADTQYF. Written as DNA, the CDR3 is TGTGCCAGCAGTGAAGGGGCGGGAGTGGGCGCAGATACGCAGTATTTT.

This chain uses TRBV11-3 with TRBJ1-3; maybe TRBD1 (6 bases). Germline V lookup: CDR1 SGHNT, CDR2 YENEEA. The germline V and J ends were trimmed by 0 bases and 0 bases, with 18 bases remaining between them. The length of the CDR3 is 19 residues. The CDR3 sequence: CASSLDSGVTGYSGNTIYF. For the CDR3, the DNA is TGTGCCAGCAGCTTAGATTCAGGGGTAACAGGGTACTCTGGAAACACCATATATTTT.

CDR3 residues: CASMNRASYNSPLHF. The CDR3 nucleotides are TGTGCCAGCATGAACAGGGCGTCCTATAATTCACCCCTCCACTTT. The chain couples TRBV2 to TRBJ1-6, with a weak D call TRBD1 (6 bases). There are 15 residues in the CDR3. Per the germline V gene, CDR1 is SNHLY and CDR2 is FYNNEI. Trimming took 7 bases from V and 1 from J, leaving 11 bases between them.

The gene calls are TRBV5-1 and TRBJ2-1; 9 bases are a match to TRBD2. Germline V lookup: CDR1 SGHRS, CDR2 YFSETQ. CDR3 length: 15 residues. The V gene end was trimmed by 4 bases and the J gene end by 5 bases; junction bases not matched to a gene: 7. For the CDR3, the DNA is TGCGCCAGCAGCCTTAGCGGGAGCGCTAACAATGAGCAGTTCTTC. Residues: CASSLSGSANNEQFF.

The V and J genes are TRBV7-2 and TRBJ1-2, with 8 bases that match TRBD1. The germline gives CDR1 SGHTA, CDR2 FQGNSA. This CDR3 region has 15 residues. With V trimmed by 2 bases and J by 8 bases, 10 bases remained unmatched. The CDR3 sequence is CASSLSRTGTGGYTF. CDR3 DNA: TGTGCCAGCAGCTTATCCCGGACAGGGACGGGAGGCTACACCTTC.

This rearrangement joins TRBV27 to TRBJ2-2, with 8 positions matching TRBD1. The CDR3 covers 14 residues. The J segment lost 4 bases and the V segment lost 6 bases, leaving 4 bases of the junction unmatched. Germline values: CDR1 MNHEY, CDR2 SMNVEV (reference sequence). Here the CDR3 reads CASRDRVTTGELFF. The CDR3, as DNA: TGTGCCAGCAGGGACAGGGTTACCACCGGGGAGCTGTTTTTT.

This clone has only one observation. The rearrangement links TRBV10-3 to TRBJ1-2; TRBD1 matches at 7 bases. The CDR3 contains 11 residues. V lost 8 bases, J lost 8 bases, and 5 bases stayed unmatched. CDR1 and CDR2 from the germline V gene are ENHRY and SYGVKD. The DNA of the CDR3 is TGTGCCATCGGGCAGGGGGTCGGCTACACCTTC. Its protein is CAIGQGVGYTF.

The chain combines TRBV6-4 with TRBJ1-3; no definite D call. The germline gives CDR1 MRHNA, CDR2 SNTAGT. The V and J ends lost 9 bases and 7 bases respectively, with 16 bases between them. This CDR3 contains 13 residues. The CDR3 nucleotides are TGTGCCAGGTCAGGTTCCCTCCGGAACACCATATATTTT. Amino acid sequence: CARSGSLRNTIYF.

The CDR3 spells CASRTPGLAGGPNEQFF. In DNA form, the CDR3 reads TGTGCCAGCAGAACCCCGGGACTAGCGGGGGGGCCCAATGAGCAGTTCTTC. V gene TRBV7-9 combines with J gene TRBJ2-1, with 16 bases lining up with TRBD2. CDR3 length: 17 residues. The V gene's germline CDR1 is SEHNR and CDR2 FQNEAQ (reference sequence). J was trimmed by 6 bases and V by 6 bases; bases with no gene match: 8.

The V and J genes are TRBV9 and TRBJ2-1, with D unresolved. Germline CDR1 and CDR2: SGDLS and YYNGEE. The CDR3 is made up of 13 amino acids. With 2 bases removed from V and 5 bases from J, the gap between germline ends came to 8 bases. CDR3 bases: TGTGCCAGCAGCGTCCGACTCGACAATGAGCAGTTCTTC. The encoded protein is CASSVRLDNEQFF.

Regarding this clone: In the same sample, other DNA sequences code for this CDR3. This chain connects TRBV28 to TRBJ2-7, with 8 bases aligning to TRBD1. The CDR3 contains 14 residues. Per germline, CDR1 MDHEN and CDR2 SYDVKM. V shed 0 bases, J shed 3 bases, and the junction held 1 base outside the gene matches. CDR3 in DNA: TGTGCCAGCAGTTTATGGGGACAGGACTACGAGCAGTACTTC. As protein: CASSLWGQDYEQYF.

V gene TRBV30 combines with J gene TRBJ2-7; 12 bases line up with TRBD2. The V segment lost 3 bases and the J segment 4 bases; nucleotides outside the gene matches: 10. Germline V gives CDR1 GTSNPN, CDR2 SVGIG (reference sequence). CDR3 size: 16 residues. As DNA, the CDR3 is TGTGCCTGGAGGAGGCCCTGGACTAGCGGGAAATACGAGCAGTACTTC. It codes for CAWRRPWTSGKYEQYF.

The chain carries TRBV13 and TRBJ2-7, with TRBD2 matching 11 bases. CDR3 length: 16 amino acids. With V trimmed by 5 bases and J by 0 bases, 6 bases remained unmatched. CDR1 is PRHDT and CDR2 is FYEKMQ in the germline V gene (reference sequence). The CDR3 DNA reads as TGTGCCAGCAGCATTAGCGGGAGGGCCCTCTCCTACGAGCAGTACTTC. Its translation is CASSISGRALSYEQYF.

The sample holds one count of this clone. The V call is TRBV18, the J call TRBJ1-2, with D unclear. In germline, CDR1 is KGHSH, CDR2 LQKENI. The CDR3 loop spans 14 amino acids. Trimming took off 1 base at V and 3 bases at J, with 9 bases between the two ends. The CDR3 region is CASSPQSQHYGYTF. CDR3 DNA sequence: TGTGCCAGCTCACCACAGAGCCAGCACTATGGCTACACCTTC. Variable domain in full (rest from reference TRBV18 and TRBJ1-2): NAGVMQNPRHLVRRRGQEARLRCSPMKGHSHVYWYRQLPEEGLKFMVYLQKENIIDESGMPKERFSAEFPKEGPSILRIQQVVRGDSAAYFCASSPQSQHYGYTFGSGTRLTVV.

For this clone: With a much larger clone just one base away, this may be a read error. The J gene is TRBJ2-5, the V gene TRBV5-4; D uncertain. V was clipped by 1 base and J by 0 bases, with 1 base between them. Germline V gene sequence: CDR1 SGHNT, CDR2 YYREEE (reference sequence). This CDR3 has 12 amino acids. The CDR3 sequence: CASSLNQETQYF. As DNA, the CDR3 is TGTGCCAGCAGCTTGAACCAAGAGACCCAGTACTTC.

V and J are TRBV11-2 and TRBJ2-3; D uncertain. The germline gives CDR1 SGHAT, CDR2 FQNNGV. V gave up 4 bases and J gave up 5 bases, with 7 bases separating them. The CDR3 has 12 residues. CDR3 DNA: TGTGCCAGCAGCTCCACTGTAGATACGCAGTATTTT. This codes for CASSSTVDTQYF.

About this clone itself: This may arise from a read error, as a much more abundant clone is one base away. Other DNA variants within this sample encode the same CDR3. J is TRBJ1-2 and V is TRBV30, with D possibly matching TRBD1 (6 bases). The CDR3 is 13 amino acids. V was clipped by 2 bases and J by 5 bases, with 12 bases between them. Germline-derived CDR1 and CDR2 are GTSNPN and SVGIG (reference sequence). The DNA for the CDR3 is TGTGCCTGGAGTAGAGGGGGTCGTTATGGCTACACCTTC. Amino acids: CAWSRGGRYGYTF.

The V call is TRBV11-2, the J call TRBJ2-3, with D possibly being TRBD1 or TRBD2 (5 bases each). The CDR3 contains 14 residues. Looked up from germline, CDR1 is SGHAT and CDR2 is FQNNGV. Trimming cost V 4 bases and J 1 base, with 9 bases left between them. The CDR3 protein is CASSSGTRTDTQYF. CDR3 nucleotides: TGTGCCAGCAGCTCCGGGACCCGCACAGATACGCAGTATTTT.

The gene calls are TRBV30 and TRBJ2-5; 12 bases match TRBD2. V gave up 0 bases and J gave up 5 bases; unmatched junction bases: 4. This CDR3 has 15 amino acids. Germline CDR1 GTSNPN, CDR2 SVGIG (reference sequence). As DNA, the CDR3 is TGTGCCTGGAGTGTACGGCTAGCGGGAGGGGAGACCCAGTACTTC. Residues: CAWSVRLAGGETQYF. The whole variable domain, remainder taken from reference TRBV30 and TRBJ2-5, is SQTIHQWPATLVQPVGSPLSLECTVEGTSNPNLYWYRQAAGRGLQLLFYSVGIGQISSEVPQNLSASRPQDRQFILSSKKLLLSDSGFYLCAWSVRLAGGETQYFGPGTRLLVL.

With regard to this clone: A read error may be the cause here, since a much bigger clone is one base away. Other nucleotide sequences in the sample specify the same CDR3. The chain employs TRBV20-1 and TRBJ2-7, with D unresolved. This CDR3 is 11 amino acids long. Germline CDR1 is DFQATT and CDR2 is SNEGSKA (reference sequence). With 0 bases removed from V and 3 bases from J, the gap between germline ends came to 3 bases. The CDR3 loop reads CSARDNYEQYF. The DNA of the CDR3 is TGCAGTGCTAGAGACAACTACGAGCAGTACTTC.

The J gene is TRBJ2-7, the V gene TRBV7-2, with 7 bases aligning to TRBD1. From germline, CDR1 is SGHTA and CDR2 FQGNSA. V shed 6 bases and J 0 bases; nucleotides not matched to a gene: 8. The CDR3 runs to 15 residues. The CDR3 DNA follows: TGTGCCAGCAGTTATACCGGGACAGTCTCCTACGAGCAGTACTTC. This sequence encodes CASSYTGTVSYEQYF.

J is TRBJ1-1 and V is TRBV5-6; 7 bases align to TRBD1. V trimming: 0 bases; J trimming: 6 bases; junction bases outside the gene matches: 11. This CDR3 is 16 amino acids long. CDR1 and CDR2 (germline): SGHDT, YYEEEE. The CDR3 nucleotides are TGTGCCAGCAGCTTGGGTCTCGGCCAGGGGGATTCTGAAGCTTTCTTT. This translates into CASSLGLGQGDSEAFF.

The chain combines TRBV6-1 with TRBJ1-3; D is unclear. Germline V lookup: CDR1 MNHNS, CDR2 SASEGT. The CDR3 has 16 amino acids. Trimming pared 2 bases from V and 2 bases from J, leaving 13 bases between. CDR3 DNA sequence: TGTGCCAGCAGTGAACCGTTCGGGGTGGCTGGAAACACCATATATTTT. As protein: CASSEPFGVAGNTIYF.